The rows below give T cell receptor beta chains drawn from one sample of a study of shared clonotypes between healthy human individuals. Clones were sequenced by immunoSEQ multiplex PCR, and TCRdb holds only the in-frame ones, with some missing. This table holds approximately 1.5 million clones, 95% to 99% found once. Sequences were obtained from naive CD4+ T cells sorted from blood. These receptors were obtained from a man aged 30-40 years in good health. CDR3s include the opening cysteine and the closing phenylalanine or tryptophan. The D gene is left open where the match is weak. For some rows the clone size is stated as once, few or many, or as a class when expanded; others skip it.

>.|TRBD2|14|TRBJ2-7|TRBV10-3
CAISQSGRENEQYF
TGTGCCATCAGTCAGAGCGGGAGGGAAAACGAGCAGTACTTC
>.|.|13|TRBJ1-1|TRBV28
CASSLYVDNEAFF
TGTGCCAGCAGTCTCTATGTGGACAATGAAGCTTTCTTT
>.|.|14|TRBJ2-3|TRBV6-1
CASSDRRVTDTQYF
TGTGCCAGCAGTGATCGCCGGGTCACAGATACGCAGTATTTT
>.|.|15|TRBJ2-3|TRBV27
CASSSEELSTDTQYF
TGTGCCAGCAGTTCCGAGGAGCTGAGCACAGATACGCAGTATTTT
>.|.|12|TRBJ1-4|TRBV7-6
CASSLGGEKLFF
TGTGCCAGCAGCTTAGGGGGCGAAAAACTGTTTTTT
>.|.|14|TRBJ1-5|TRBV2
CASRETGSGQPQHF
TGTGCCAGCAGGGAAACAGGATCGGGTCAGCCCCAGCATTTT
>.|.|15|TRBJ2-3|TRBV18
CASSPRSLLGDTQYF
TGTGCCAGCTCACCACGGAGCTTGTTAGGAGATACGCAGTATTTT
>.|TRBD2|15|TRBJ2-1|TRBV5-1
CASSVSGGSYNEQFF
TGCGCCAGCAGCGTTAGCGGGGGCTCCTACAATGAGCAGTTCTTC
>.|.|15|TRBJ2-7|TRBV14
CASSQGKLWASEQYF
TGTGCCAGCAGCCAGGGGAAGTTGTGGGCTTCCGAGCAGTACTTC
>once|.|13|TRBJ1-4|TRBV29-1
CSVQAADNEKLFF
TGCAGCGTGCAAGCGGCGGATAATGAAAAACTGTTTTTT
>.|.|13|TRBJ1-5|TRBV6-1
CASNEKDRQPQHF
TGTGCCAGCAATGAGAAGGATCGTCAGCCCCAGCATTTT
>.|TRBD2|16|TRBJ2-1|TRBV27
CASRPGGTPLGNEQFF
TGTGCCAGCAGGCCGGGAGGGACCCCTCTTGGGAATGAGCAGTTCTTC
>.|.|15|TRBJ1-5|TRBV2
CASSSSDGSNQPQHF
TGTGCCAGCAGTTCCTCGGACGGAAGCAATCAGCCCCAGCATTTT
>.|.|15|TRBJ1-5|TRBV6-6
CASSPSSGGHQPQHF
TGTGCCAGCAGCCCGTCCTCGGGAGGGCATCAGCCCCAGCATTTT
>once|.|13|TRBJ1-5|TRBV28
CASIGHPNQPQHF
TGTGCCAGCATCGGGCATCCAAATCAGCCCCAGCATTTT
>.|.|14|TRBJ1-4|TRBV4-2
CASSHPSRDGKLFF
TGTGCCAGCAGCCATCCTAGCCGGGACGGAAAACTGTTTTTT
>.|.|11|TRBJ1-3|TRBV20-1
CSATSGNTIYF
TGCAGTGCTACCTCTGGAAACACCATATATTTT
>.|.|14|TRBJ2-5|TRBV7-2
CASSYQDLQETQYF
TGTGCCAGCAGCTACCAGGACCTCCAAGAGACCCAGTACTTC
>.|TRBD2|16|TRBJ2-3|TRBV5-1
CASSFLSGAGTDTQYF
TGCGCCAGCAGCTTCCTAAGCGGGGCGGGCACAGATACGCAGTATTTT
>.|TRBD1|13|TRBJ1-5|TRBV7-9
CASGGQGDQPQHF
TGTGCCAGCGGCGGACAGGGCGATCAGCCCCAGCATTTT
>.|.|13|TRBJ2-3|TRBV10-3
CAITTGSTDTQYF
TGTGCCATCACCACAGGTAGCACAGATACGCAGTATTTT
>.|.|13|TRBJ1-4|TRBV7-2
CASSTDRTGKLFF
TGTGCCAGCAGCACAGATCGTACAGGAAAACTGTTTTTT
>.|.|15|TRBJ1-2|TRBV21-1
CASRKGAGLPYGYTF
TGTGCCAGCAGGAAAGGGGCAGGGCTCCCCTATGGCTACACCTTC
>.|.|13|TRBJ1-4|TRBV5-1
CASSSGHLEKLFF
TGCGCCAGCAGCTCGGGACACCTTGAAAAACTGTTTTTT
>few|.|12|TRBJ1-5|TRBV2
CASSDQGTPQHF
TGTGCCAGCAGTGATCAGGGAACGCCCCAGCATTTT
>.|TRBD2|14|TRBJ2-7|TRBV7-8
CASSRLAGRDEQYF
TGTGCCAGCAGCCGACTAGCGGGACGGGACGAGCAGTACTTC
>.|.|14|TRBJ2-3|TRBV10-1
CASSDTGATDTQYF
TGCGCCAGCAGTGACACGGGAGCAACAGATACGCAGTATTTT
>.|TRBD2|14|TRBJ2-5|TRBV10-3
CAISEAGTKETQYF
TGTGCCATCAGTGAGGCCGGGACTAAAGAGACCCAGTACTTC
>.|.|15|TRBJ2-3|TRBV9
CASSVRESGTDTQYF
TGTGCCAGCAGCGTAAGGGAGAGCGGCACAGATACGCAGTATTTT
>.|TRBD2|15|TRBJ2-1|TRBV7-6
CASSSSGRSYNEQFF
TGTGCCAGCAGCTCAAGCGGGAGGAGCTACAATGAGCAGTTCTTC
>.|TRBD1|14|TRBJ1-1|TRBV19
CASTGTGFSTEAFF
TGTGCCAGTACCGGGACAGGCTTTAGCACTGAAGCTTTCTTT
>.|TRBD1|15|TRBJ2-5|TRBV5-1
CASSITGTGVETQYF
TGCGCCAGCAGCATAACCGGGACAGGGGTAGAGACCCAGTACTTC
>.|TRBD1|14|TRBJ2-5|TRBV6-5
CASRWTGPQETQYF
TGTGCCAGCAGATGGACAGGTCCCCAAGAGACCCAGTACTTC
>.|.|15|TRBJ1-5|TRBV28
CASSLLGGRRQPQHF
TGTGCCAGCAGTTTACTGGGGGGGCGCAGACAGCCCCAGCATTTT
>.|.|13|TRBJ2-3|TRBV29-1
CSGRQGRGDTQYF
TGCAGCGGAAGACAGGGGAGGGGAGATACGCAGTATTTT
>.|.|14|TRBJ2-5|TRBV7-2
CASSLGVGRETQYF
TGTGCCAGCAGCTTAGGGGTAGGGAGGGAGACCCAGTACTTC
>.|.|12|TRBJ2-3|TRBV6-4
CASSGDTDTQYF
TGTGCCAGCAGTGGGGATACAGATACGCAGTATTTT
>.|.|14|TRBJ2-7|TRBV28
CASSWAGGPYEQYF
TGTGCCAGCAGCTGGGCGGGCGGCCCCTACGAGCAGTACTTC
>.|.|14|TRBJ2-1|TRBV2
CASSEGDLGYEQFF
TGTGCCAGCAGTGAGGGAGATTTGGGGTATGAGCAGTTCTTC
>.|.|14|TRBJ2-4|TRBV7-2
CASSLESLAGGQYF
TGTGCCAGCAGCTTAGAATCCCTTGCTGGGGGTCAGTACTTC
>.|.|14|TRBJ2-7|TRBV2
CASSEQGSSYEQYF
TGTGCCAGCAGTGAACAGGGATCCTCCTACGAGCAGTACTTC
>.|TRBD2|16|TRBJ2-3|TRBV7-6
CASSLLTSGISDTQYF
TGTGCCAGCAGCTTACTGACTAGCGGGATATCAGATACGCAGTATTTT
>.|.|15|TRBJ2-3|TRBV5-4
CASSLAGGSTDTQYF
TGTGCCAGCAGCTTGGCTGGCGGGAGCACAGATACGCAGTATTTT
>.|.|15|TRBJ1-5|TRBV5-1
CASAPTGLIGQPQHF
TGCGCCAGCGCACCTACAGGGTTAATAGGTCAGCCCCAGCATTTT
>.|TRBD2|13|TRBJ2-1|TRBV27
CATSGTTYNEQFF
TGTGCCACCTCCGGGACTACCTACAATGAGCAGTTCTTC
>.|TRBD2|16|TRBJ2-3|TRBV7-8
CASNPPSGRGPDTQYF
TGTGCCAGCAACCCCCCCAGCGGGAGGGGTCCAGATACGCAGTATTTT
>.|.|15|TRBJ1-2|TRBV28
CASSLVPGSLYGYTF
TGTGCCAGCAGTTTAGTACCGGGCAGCCTCTATGGCTACACCTTC
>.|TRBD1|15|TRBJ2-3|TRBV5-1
CASSKTGDYADTQYF
TGCGCCAGCAGCAAAACAGGGGATTATGCAGATACGCAGTATTTT
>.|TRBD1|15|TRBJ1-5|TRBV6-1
CASSEGQGRHQPQHF
TGTGCCAGCAGTGAAGGACAGGGCCGTCATCAGCCCCAGCATTTT
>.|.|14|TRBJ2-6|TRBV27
CASSSFSGANVLTF
TGTGCCAGCAGTTCTTTCTCTGGGGCCAACGTCCTGACTTTC
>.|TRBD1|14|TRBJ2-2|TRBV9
CASSVTGTTGELFF
TGTGCCAGCAGCGTGACAGGGACCACCGGGGAGCTGTTTTTT
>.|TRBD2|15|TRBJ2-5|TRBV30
CAWSTFMGGIGSQYF
TGTGCCTGGAGTACGTTTATGGGGGGGATAGGGTCCCAGTACTTC
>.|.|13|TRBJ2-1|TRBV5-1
CASSLHSGLPIFF
TGCGCCAGCAGCTTGCATTCCGGGTTGCCCATCTTCTTC
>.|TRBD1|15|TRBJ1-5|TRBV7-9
CASNSGTGWNQPQHF
TGTGCCAGCAATTCCGGGACAGGGTGGAATCAGCCCCAGCATTTT
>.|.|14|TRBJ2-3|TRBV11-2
CASSPQGYADTQYF
TGTGCCAGCAGCCCTCAGGGGTACGCAGATACGCAGTATTTT